This paragraph reports one T cell receptor (beta chain). Its target antigen remains unknown. Per-base qualities were not stored, and no clone one base away is much larger. The immunoSEQ assay was used to generate TCR beta chain sequences from genomic DNA. In the original analysis: CDR3 sequences that did not begin with the conserved framework cysteine at position 104 were removed manually. Clonality was calculated as one minus the normalized Shannon's Diversity Index, with values ranging from 0 (maximal diversity) to 1 (oligoclonal). Differences in the frequency of the same CDR3 between samples, such as brain versus blood, were assessed with chi-squared comparison-of-proportions tests. Public clonotypes were identified by searching immuneACCESS, and similarity to known antiviral clonotypes was assessed with the VDJdb browser. In TCRdb, the immuneACCESS table is reduced to in-frame sequences with V and J assigned. These tables do not hold every clone; where another copy was compared, an unresolved V gene accounts for under half, and the others remain unexplained. That table gives V, J and clone size, and the DNA gave D and trimming. The sample table contains 5,600 or so clones; only one count was recorded for about 91% of them. Roughly 1.8% of the sample comes from the top ten.

The data were obtained in a study of brain T cells in children with intractable seizures (dated by TCRdb to the early 2020s). With respect to the entire study: Resected brain tissue from 45 to 60 pediatric epilepsy surgery cases was first screened for immune gene transcripts using a NanoString immunology panel. Among the roughly twelve selected surgery cases, eight also had pre-surgery blood sequenced, leaving four with brain tissue only. On the study overall, not on this receptor specifically: The top 50 brain clonotypes contained both public and private clones, and in each case the most abundant public CDR3 closely resembled known HCMV, EBV or influenza A epitope-specific CDR3s. Because pre- and post-surgery blood were sequenced to different depths, clones absent from the pre-surgery sample may reflect undersampling. Viral specificity was inferred only from CDR3 sequence similarity, and patients' HCMV serostatus was unknown.

In the paper's terms, the time point label means: resected brain tissue, or blood drawn just prior to surgery. The surgery cases showing the highest brain T cell transcript signatures were chosen for TCR beta chain sequencing of brain tissue and, when available, of blood. Before surgery, patients had received at least one anti-epileptic drug. TCR-sequenced patients were children with drug-resistant epilepsy due to tuberous sclerosis complex, focal cortical dysplasia, Rasmussen encephalitis or hemimegalencephaly. The brain samples were frozen blocks of fresh, involved tissue resected during epilepsy surgery. Bulk genomic DNA was extracted from unsorted brain tissue and whole blood with the Monarch genomic DNA purification kit. This clonotype was sampled from a boy younger than two with focal cortical dysplasia and intractable seizures. The sample in question was resected brain tissue, obtained at surgery.

The encoded CDR3 is CASSIDRVGGEQFF. The sequenced DNA: TGTGCCAGCAGTATTGACAGGGTAGGAGGTGAGCAGTTCTTC. The chain employs TRBV27 and TRBJ2-1; the central 7 bases match TRBD1. Germline trimming: 5 bases from V, 9 bases from J; junction bases outside gene matches: 10. Counted from cysteine to phenylalanine, this CDR3 has 14 amino acids. The sequence is cut down to CDR3 DNA, 42 bases in frame from base 1. From a lookup of the germline V gene (reference sequence), CDR1 and CDR2 are MNHEY and SMNVEV.